This T cell receptor beta chain derives from a study of blood T cell repertoires in COVID-19. Across the study: The samples span acute and convalescent COVID-19 from the United States, Italy and Spain. The cDNA or gDNA used as material had been derived from T cells, B-cell-depleted T cells, or PBMCs.

The CDR3 is 14 residues long. The germline CDR1 and CDR2 sequences are LNHDA and SQIVND (reference sequence). V shed 6 bases and J shed 2 bases, with 10 bases lying between them. Authors' data handling: Estimation of nucleated cell counts was performed using reference gene primer amplification. TCRdb's copy holds only in-frame clones and misses some; the assay was immunoSEQ multiplex PCR. The DNA was the basis for D and trimming; V, J and clone size are from that table. The table records roughly 290,000 clones, around 85% of them present only once. Material for sequencing was peripheral blood. The TCR sequence derives from a woman aged 25 to 39 who had recovered from COVID-19. The chain couples TRBV19 to TRBJ2-2; D may be TRBD1 (5 bases). CDR3 coding DNA: TGTGCCAGTAGGACTGACAGTAACACCGGGGAGCTGTTTTTT. Its protein is CASRTDSNTGELFF.